The 13 T cell receptor beta chains in this list originate from one sample, sequenced in a study of vaccination effects on CD4 cells after COVID-19. Generated by immunoSEQ multiplex PCR, the TCRdb table keeps only in-frame clones and is missing some. The table has some 31,000 clones, approximately 72% seen once. For these receptors, no antigen is known. Cultured cells yielded isolated CD4+ T cells after around 10 days. It was between March and December 2020 that the person had a SARS-CoV-2 infection confirmed by PCR. Two-dose BNT162b2 or mRNA-1273 vaccination was given to participants. The source was CD4+ T cells from PBMCs cultured without peptide, collected after COVID-19 vaccination. These receptors all come from a human donor who had a prior SARS-CoV-2 infection.

As to this clone: Mismatch with germline at one junction end may stem from a read error. V is TRBV5-5 and J is TRBJ2-3; 7 bases match TRBD2. The CDR3 contains 13 residues. Germline lookup yields CDR1 SGHKS and CDR2 YYEKEE (reference sequence). CDR3 sequence: CASYQTSTNTQYF. The CDR3 DNA is TGTGCCAGCTACCAGACTAGCACAAATACGCAGTATTTT.

This chain uses TRBV6-1 with TRBJ2-1; 9 nucleotides agree with TRBD1. The CDR3 contains 17 residues. Germline V gives CDR1 MNHNS, CDR2 SASEGT. Losses at the gene ends were 2 bases for V and 3 bases for J; bases not matched to a gene: 8. The CDR3 DNA reads as TGTGCCAGCAGTGAATTCCCGCGGACAGGGGACTACAATGAGCAGTTCTTC. Amino acid sequence: CASSEFPRTGDYNEQFF.

This clone was recorded only once. A junction boundary mismatches the germline segment, possibly from a read error. The CDR3 spells CATRGPNEQFF. CDR3 in DNA: TGCGCAACCAGGGGGCCGAATGAGCAGTTCTTC. The chain couples TRBV25-1 to TRBJ2-1; 8 bases fit TRBD1. This CDR3 is built from 11 residues. Germline values: CDR1 MGHDK, CDR2 SYGVNS.

The V call is TRBV12-5, the J call TRBJ2-3, with unresolved D. Germline CDR1 is LGHNT and CDR2 is FRNRAP. The CDR3 has 13 amino acids. Trimming cost V 1 base and J 5 bases, with 7 bases left between them. The DNA of the CDR3 is TGTGCTAGTGGTTTGGGATTGGGAGATACGCAGTATTTT. Translated: CASGLGLGDTQYF.

This clone was seen a handful of times. The V and J genes are TRBV10-3 and TRBJ1-2, with D hard to call. With 2 bases removed from V and 8 bases from J, the gap between germline ends came to 12 bases. The CDR3 is 13 residues long. Germline-derived CDR1 and CDR2 are ENHRY and SYGVKD. Written as DNA, the CDR3 is TGTGCCATCAGTGAGGGGCGAGGCGGCGGCTACACCTTC. Its translation: CAISEGRGGGYTF.

This chain connects TRBV6-1 to TRBJ2-3; 10 nucleotides line up with TRBD2. CDR3 size: 17 residues. V was clipped by 1 base and J by 5 bases; unmatched bases: 9. Per germline, CDR1 MNHNS and CDR2 SASEGT. The CDR3 DNA follows: TGTGCCAGCAGTGAAGTCCTAGCGGGGGTTGCGGGAGATACGCAGTATTTT. Amino acid sequence: CASSEVLAGVAGDTQYF.

J is TRBJ2-3 and V is TRBV15; D not certain. The CDR3 has 13 amino acids. Germline CDR1 is LNHNV and CDR2 is YYDKDF (reference sequence). The germline V and J ends were trimmed by 0 bases and 4 bases, with 5 bases remaining between them. CDR3 protein: CATSRDLADTQYF. The CDR3 region has the DNA TGTGCCACCAGCAGAGATTTGGCAGATACGCAGTATTTT.

This sequence joins TRBV6-5 and TRBJ2-5; TRBD1 or TRBD2 may be the D gene (5 bases each). V was pared by 7 bases and J by 7 bases, with 16 bases between. In germline, CDR1 is MNHEY, CDR2 SVGAGI. CDR3 length: 13 residues. The DNA for the CDR3 is TGTGCCAGCAAAAAGCTGGGGGTTATGACCCAGTACTTC. Its translation is CASKKLGVMTQYF.

This chain connects TRBV7-9 to TRBJ2-7, with D maybe TRBD1 (5 bases). The germline V and J ends were trimmed by 4 bases and 5 bases, with 18 bases remaining between them. The CDR3 loop spans 15 amino acids. The germline V gene has CDR1 SEHNR and CDR2 FQNEAQ (reference sequence). The CDR3 region is CASSSRQIGRNEQYF. DNA for the CDR3: TGTGCCAGCAGCTCGCGACAGATCGGCAGGAACGAGCAGTACTTC.

J is TRBJ2-1 and V is TRBV5-1; possible D gene TRBD2, 5 bases. There are 13 residues in the CDR3. With 2 bases removed from V and 5 bases from J, the gap between germline ends came to 8 bases. Germline V gives CDR1 SGHRS, CDR2 YFSETQ. The chain's CDR3 is CASSFGLNNEQFF. As DNA, the CDR3 is TGCGCCAGCAGCTTTGGACTGAACAATGAGCAGTTCTTC.

The CDR3 DNA reads TGTGCCTCGCAAGAGGGGACAGGCAATCAGCCCCAGCATTTT. Translating it yields CASQEGTGNQPQHF. V usage is TRBV2 and J usage is TRBJ1-5, with 7 bases aligning to TRBD1. The CDR3 totals 14 residues. The V gene end was trimmed by 11 bases and the J gene end by 2 bases; junction bases not matched to a gene: 9. Germline CDR1 reads SNHLY; CDR2 reads FYNNEI.

The chain links TRBV5-4 to TRBJ2-3, with a tentative D call TRBD1 (7 bases). Trimming took off 0 bases at V and 5 bases at J, with 13 bases between the two ends. CDR3 size: 15 residues. CDR1 and CDR2 from the germline V gene are SGHNT and YYREEE (reference sequence). The CDR3 sequence is CASSLGGGGLDTQYF. As DNA, the CDR3 is TGTGCCAGCAGCTTGGGAGGAGGGGGCTTAGATACGCAGTATTTT.

V gene TRBV5-1 combines with J gene TRBJ2-3; TRBD2 aligns across 8 bases. The junction had 3 bases not matched to a gene; V was cut back by 0 bases and J by 3 bases. CDR3 length: 15 amino acids. Germline V CDR1 and CDR2: SGHRS, YFSETQ. This CDR3 reads CASSLAAGVTDTQYF. The DNA for the CDR3 is TGCGCCAGCAGCTTGGCAGCGGGAGTGACAGATACGCAGTATTTT.